This TCR beta chain came from a study of tumor and adjacent non-tumor tissue in lung cancer. This clonotype is a singleton in its sample. A modified ARM-PCR protocol with three rounds of nested PCR amplified TCRbeta. From the multiplex PCR reads, TCRdb called clonotypes with MiXCR, one entry per CDR3 protein. In the table there are under 150,000 distinct CDR3 sequences, approximately 66% of which are singletons. V lost 6 bases and J lost 1, with 16 bases in between. The CDR3 sequence is 16 residues long. Germline lookup yields CDR1 SGHNT and CDR2 YYREEE (reference sequence). This sample's RNA came from whole unsorted tissue.

V and J are TRBV5-4 and TRBJ2-2, with D possibly being TRBD1 (6 bases). The sequence came from a man in his 60s with small cell lung cancer. Material: lung tumor tissue. The CDR3 nucleotides are TGTGCCAGCAACCCTGCGCCGGGACAGAACACCGGGGAGCTGTTTTTT. Translated: CASNPAPGQNTGELFF.